This entry is about one T cell receptor (beta chain). Its antigen is not identified. These data belong to a study of T-cell reconstitution after alpha-beta-depleted transplantation in children. J gave up 5 bases and V 6 bases, and 9 bases lay outside the gene matches. Germline loops: CDR1 DFQATT, CDR2 SNEGSKA (reference sequence). CDR3 length: 13 residues. Using unique molecular identifiers, the investigators prepared the TCRbeta library. Via MiXCR, TCRdb re-called the PCR reads, giving one row per CDR3 protein. The table lists 450,000 to 600,000 distinct CDR3 sequences, 13% of them singletons. Regarding the study as a whole: There were some patients whose high TCRbeta diversity at day 60 came from surviving recipient T cells and thymic progenitors. At one year after transplant, newly produced T cells mostly accounted for T-cell counts and diversity. There were reportedly several hundred expanded graft clones from which alpha-beta T cells came about two months after transplant.

The V call is TRBV20-1, the J call TRBJ2-7; 8 bases fit TRBD1. The starting material was PBMCs, mostly from graft donor cells, obtained 360 days after TCRalphabeta/CD19-depleted stem cell transplant. The clonotype was recovered from a male patient younger than 18 who had a stem cell transplant for acute myeloid leukemia, so the T cells may come from the graft donor. The CDR3 sequence: CSAHRTGTHEQYF. CDR3 coding DNA: TGCAGTGCGCATAGGACAGGGACCCACGAGCAGTACTTC.